This T cell receptor (beta chain) was identified in a study of post-analysis software for immune sequencing data. Background on the study: Several disease courses (relapsing-remitting, secondary progressive and progressive-relapsing) of multiple sclerosis were included. Study-level results: Patients showed TRBV5-6, TRBV5-1 and TRBV20-1 among five TRBV segments more frequent than in controls.

To note about this clonotype: Its specificity is unknown.

TCR beta cDNA libraries included unique molecular identifiers. TCRdb reprocessed the PCR reads with MiXCR, giving one entry per CDR3 protein. The sample consists of fewer than 600,000 distinct CDR3 sequences, roughly 45% of them appearing once. This CDR3 spans 17 amino acids. Trimming stripped 0 bases from V and 2 bases from J, with 14 bases between. Looked up from germline, CDR1 is LNHNV and CDR2 is YYDKDF (reference sequence). Material for sequencing was blood. This chain joins TRBV15 and TRBJ2-1; weak D call: TRBD2 (5 bases). This TCR derives from a girl between 5 and 17 years old with multiple sclerosis. In nucleotides, the CDR3 is TGTGCCACCAGCAGAGAGGCAATAGCGCCCACCTACAATGAGCAGTTCTTC. As protein: CATSREAIAPTYNEQFF.